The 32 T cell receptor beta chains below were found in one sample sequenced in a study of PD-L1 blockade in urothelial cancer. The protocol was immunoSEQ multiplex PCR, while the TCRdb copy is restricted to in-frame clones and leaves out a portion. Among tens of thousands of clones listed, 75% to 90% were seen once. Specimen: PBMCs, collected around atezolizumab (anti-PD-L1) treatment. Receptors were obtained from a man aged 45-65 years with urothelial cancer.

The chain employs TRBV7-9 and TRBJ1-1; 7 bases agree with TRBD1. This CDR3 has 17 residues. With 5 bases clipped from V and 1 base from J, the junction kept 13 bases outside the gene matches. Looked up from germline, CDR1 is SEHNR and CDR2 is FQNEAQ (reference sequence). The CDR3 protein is CASSPPGVTGPNTEAFF. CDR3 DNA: TGTGCCAGCAGCCCTCCGGGGGTGACAGGGCCGAACACTGAAGCTTTCTTT.

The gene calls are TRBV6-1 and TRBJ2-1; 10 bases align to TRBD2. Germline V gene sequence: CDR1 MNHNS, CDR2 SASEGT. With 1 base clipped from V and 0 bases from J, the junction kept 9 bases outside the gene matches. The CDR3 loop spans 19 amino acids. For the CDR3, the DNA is TGTGCCAGCAGTGAAGGCGGGACTAGCGACCCCGACTCCTACAATGAGCAGTTCTTC. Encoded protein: CASSEGGTSDPDSYNEQFF.

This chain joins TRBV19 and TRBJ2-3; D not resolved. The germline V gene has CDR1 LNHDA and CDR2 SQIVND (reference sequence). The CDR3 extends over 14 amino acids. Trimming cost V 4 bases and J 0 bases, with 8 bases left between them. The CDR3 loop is CASSRAGSTDTQYF. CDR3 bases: TGTGCCAGTAGTAGAGCAGGAAGCACAGATACGCAGTATTTT. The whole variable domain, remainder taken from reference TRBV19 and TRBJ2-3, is DGGITQSPKYLFRKEGQNVTLSCEQNLNHDAMYWYRQDPGQGLRLIYYSQIVNDFQKGDIAEGYSVSREKKESFPLTVTSAQKNPTAFYLCASSRAGSTDTQYFGPGTRLTVL.

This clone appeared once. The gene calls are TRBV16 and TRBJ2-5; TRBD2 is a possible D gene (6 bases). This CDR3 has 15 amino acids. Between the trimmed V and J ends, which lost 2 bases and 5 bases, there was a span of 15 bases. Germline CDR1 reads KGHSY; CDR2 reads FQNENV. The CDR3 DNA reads TGTGCCAGCAGCCAAGCGGGGACTCGCGGGGAGACCCAGTACTTC. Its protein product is CASSQAGTRGETQYF.

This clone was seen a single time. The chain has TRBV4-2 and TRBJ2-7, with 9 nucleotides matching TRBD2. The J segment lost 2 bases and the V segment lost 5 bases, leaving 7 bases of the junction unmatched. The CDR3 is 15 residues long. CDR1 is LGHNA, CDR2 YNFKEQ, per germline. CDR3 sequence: CASSKSRLAAYEQYF. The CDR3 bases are TGTGCCAGCAGCAAGTCCCGACTAGCGGCCTACGAGCAGTACTTC.

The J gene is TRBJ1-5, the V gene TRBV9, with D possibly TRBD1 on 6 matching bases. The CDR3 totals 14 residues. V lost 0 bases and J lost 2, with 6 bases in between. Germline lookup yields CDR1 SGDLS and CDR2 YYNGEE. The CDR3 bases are TGTGCCAGCAGCGTAGAGGGGGGCAATCAGCCCCAGCATTTT. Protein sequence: CASSVEGGNQPQHF. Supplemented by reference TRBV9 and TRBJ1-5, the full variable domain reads DSGVTQTPKHLITATGQRVTLRCSPRSGDLSVYWYQQSLDQGLQFLIQYYNGEERAKGNILERFSAQQFPDLHSELNLSSLELGDSALYFCASSVEGGNQPQHFGDGTRLSIL.

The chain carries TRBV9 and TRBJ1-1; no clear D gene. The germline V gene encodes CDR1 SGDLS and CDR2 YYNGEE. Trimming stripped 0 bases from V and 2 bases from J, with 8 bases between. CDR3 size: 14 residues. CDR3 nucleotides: TGTGCCAGCAGCGTAGCGAGCATAAACACTGAAGCTTTCTTT. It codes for CASSVASINTEAFF.

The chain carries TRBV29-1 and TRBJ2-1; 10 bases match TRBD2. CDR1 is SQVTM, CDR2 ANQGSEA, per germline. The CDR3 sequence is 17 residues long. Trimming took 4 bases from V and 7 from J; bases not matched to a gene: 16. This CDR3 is CSVGGLAGGHLRNEQFF. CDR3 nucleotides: TGCAGCGTTGGAGGTTTAGCGGGAGGCCATTTGAGGAATGAGCAGTTCTTC.

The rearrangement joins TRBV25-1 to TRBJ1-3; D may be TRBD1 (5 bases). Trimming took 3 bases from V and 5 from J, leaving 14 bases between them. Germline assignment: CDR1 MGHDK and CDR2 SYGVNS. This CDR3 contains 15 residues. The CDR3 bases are TGTGCCAGCAGTGACCTCACAGGAGCTAGAAACACCATATATTTT. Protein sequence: CASSDLTGARNTIYF.

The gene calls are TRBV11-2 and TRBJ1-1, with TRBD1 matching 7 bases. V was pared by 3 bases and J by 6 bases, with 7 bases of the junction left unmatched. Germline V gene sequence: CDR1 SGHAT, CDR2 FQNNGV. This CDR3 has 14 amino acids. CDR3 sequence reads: CASSFFLGGAEAFF. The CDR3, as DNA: TGTGCCAGCAGCTTTTTCTTAGGGGGCGCTGAAGCTTTCTTT.

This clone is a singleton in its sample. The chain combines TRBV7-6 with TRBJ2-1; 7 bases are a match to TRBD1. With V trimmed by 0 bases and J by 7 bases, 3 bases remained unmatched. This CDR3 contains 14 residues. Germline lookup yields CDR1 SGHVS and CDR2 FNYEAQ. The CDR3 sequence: CASSLAPGQNEQFF. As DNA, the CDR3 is TGTGCCAGCAGCTTAGCACCGGGACAGAATGAGCAGTTCTTC.

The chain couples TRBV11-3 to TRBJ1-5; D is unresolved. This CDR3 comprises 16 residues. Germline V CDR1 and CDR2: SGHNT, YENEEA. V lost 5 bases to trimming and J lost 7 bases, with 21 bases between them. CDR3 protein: CASSQMSLLRGQPQHF. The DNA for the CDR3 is TGTGCCAGCAGCCAAATGTCCCTGCTACGCGGGCAGCCCCAGCATTTT. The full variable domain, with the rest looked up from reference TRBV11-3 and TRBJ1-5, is EAGVVQSPRYKIIEKKQPVAFWCNPISGHNTLYWYLQNLGQGPELLIRYENEEAVDDSQLPKDRFSAERLKGVDSTLKIQPAELGDSAVYLCASSQMSLLRGQPQHFGDGTRLSIL.

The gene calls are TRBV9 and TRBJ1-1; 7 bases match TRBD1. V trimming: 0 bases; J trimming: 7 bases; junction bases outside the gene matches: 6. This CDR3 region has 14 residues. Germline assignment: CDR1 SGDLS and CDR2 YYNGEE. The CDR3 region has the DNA TGTGCCAGCAGCGTAGCGGGACAGTTACATGAAGCTTTCTTT. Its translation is CASSVAGQLHEAFF.

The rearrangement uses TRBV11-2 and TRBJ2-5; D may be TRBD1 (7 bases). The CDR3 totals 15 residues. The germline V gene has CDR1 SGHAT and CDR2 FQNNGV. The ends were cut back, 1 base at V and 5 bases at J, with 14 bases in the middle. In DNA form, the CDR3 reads TGTGCCAGCAGCTTAGGACAGGGAGGAGGTGAGACCCAGTACTTC. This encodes CASSLGQGGGETQYF. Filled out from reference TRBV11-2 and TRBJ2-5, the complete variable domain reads EAGVAQSPRYKIIEKRQSVAFWCNPISGHATLYWYQQILGQGPKLLIQFQNNGVVDDSQLPKDRFSAERLKGVDSTLKIQPAKLEDSAVYLCASSLGQGGGETQYFGPGTRLLVL.

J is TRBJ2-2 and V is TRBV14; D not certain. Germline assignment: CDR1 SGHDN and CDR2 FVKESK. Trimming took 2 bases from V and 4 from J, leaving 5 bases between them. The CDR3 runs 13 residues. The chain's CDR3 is CASSQFITGELFF. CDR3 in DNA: TGTGCCAGCAGCCAATTCATCACCGGGGAGCTGTTTTTT.

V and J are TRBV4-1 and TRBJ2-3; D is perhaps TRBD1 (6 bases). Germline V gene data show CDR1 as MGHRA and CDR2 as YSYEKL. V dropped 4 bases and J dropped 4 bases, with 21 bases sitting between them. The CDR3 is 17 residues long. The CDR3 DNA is TGCGCCAGCAGCCCTTCGCAGGGGCCCCCCTCTTCAGATACGCAGTATTTT. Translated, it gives CASSPSQGPPSSDTQYF.

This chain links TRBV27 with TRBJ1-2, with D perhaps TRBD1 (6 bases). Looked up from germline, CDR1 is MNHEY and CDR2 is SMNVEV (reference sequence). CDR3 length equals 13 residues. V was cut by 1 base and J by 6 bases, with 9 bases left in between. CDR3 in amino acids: CASSLWGQDGYTF. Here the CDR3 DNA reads TGTGCCAGCAGTTTATGGGGGCAGGATGGCTACACCTTC.

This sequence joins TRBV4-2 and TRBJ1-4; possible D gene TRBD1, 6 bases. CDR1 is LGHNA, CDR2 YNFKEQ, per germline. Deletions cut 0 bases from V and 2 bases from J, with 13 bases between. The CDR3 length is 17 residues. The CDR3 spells CASSQEFRQGTNEKLFF. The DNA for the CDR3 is TGTGCCAGCAGCCAAGAATTCCGCCAGGGGACTAATGAAAAACTGTTTTTT.

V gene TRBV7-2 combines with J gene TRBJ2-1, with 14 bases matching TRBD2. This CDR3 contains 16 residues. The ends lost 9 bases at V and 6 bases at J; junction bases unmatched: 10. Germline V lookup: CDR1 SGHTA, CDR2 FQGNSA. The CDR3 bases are TGTGCCAGTAGAGGGTTAGGGACTAGCGGGAGCAATGAGCAGTTCTTC. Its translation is CASRGLGTSGSNEQFF. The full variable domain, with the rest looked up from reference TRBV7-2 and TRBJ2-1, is GAGVSQSPSNKVTEKGKDVELRCDPISGHTALYWYRQSLGQGLEFLIYFQGNSAPDKSGLPSDRFSAERTGGSVSTLTIQRTQQEDSAVYLCASRGLGTSGSNEQFFGPGTRLTVL.

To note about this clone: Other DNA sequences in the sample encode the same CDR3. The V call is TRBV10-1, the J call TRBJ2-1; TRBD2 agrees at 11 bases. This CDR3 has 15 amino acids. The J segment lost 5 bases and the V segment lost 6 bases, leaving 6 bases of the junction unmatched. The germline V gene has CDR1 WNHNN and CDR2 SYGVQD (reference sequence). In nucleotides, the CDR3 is TGCGCCAGCAGCGACCGGACTAGCGGGCACAATGAGCAGTTCTTC. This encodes CASSDRTSGHNEQFF.

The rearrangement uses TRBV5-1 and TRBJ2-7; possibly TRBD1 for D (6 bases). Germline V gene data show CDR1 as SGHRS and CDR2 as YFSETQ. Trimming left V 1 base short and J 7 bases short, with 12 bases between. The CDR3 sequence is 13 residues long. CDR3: CASSLQGSGEQYV. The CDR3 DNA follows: TGCGCCAGCAGCTTGCAGGGGTCTGGAGAGCAGTACGTC.

CDR3 sequence (DNA): TGTGCCAGCAGCCGGGACAGGGGACAAGATACGCAGTATTTT. Translated: CASSRDRGQDTQYF. The V gene is TRBV7-3, the J gene TRBJ2-3, with 10 bases matching TRBD1. Trimming removed 5 bases from V and 5 bases from J; junction bases left unmatched: 4. This CDR3 region has 14 residues. Germline V lookup: CDR1 SGHTA, CDR2 FQGTGA. Variable domain in full (rest from reference TRBV7-3 and TRBJ2-3): GAGVSQTPSNKVTEKGKYVELRCDPISGHTALYWYRQSLGQGPEFLIYFQGTGAADDSGLPNDRFFAVRPEGSVSTLKIQRTERGDSAVYLCASSRDRGQDTQYFGPGTRLTVL.

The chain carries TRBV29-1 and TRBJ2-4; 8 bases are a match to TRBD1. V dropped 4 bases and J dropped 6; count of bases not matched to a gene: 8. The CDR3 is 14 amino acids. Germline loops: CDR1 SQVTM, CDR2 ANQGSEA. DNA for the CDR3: TGCAGCGTTGCCCCCGGGACAGGACCAAACATTCAGTACTTC. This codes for CSVAPGTGPNIQYF.

The CDR3 is CASSLFGGGGLLPQHF. CDR3 DNA sequence: TGTGCCAGCAGCTTGTTCGGGGGGGGCGGGCTTTTGCCCCAGCATTTT. V gene TRBV5-6 combines with J gene TRBJ1-5; maybe TRBD1 (6 bases). The CDR3 length is 16 residues. The ends were cut back, 1 base at V and 9 bases at J, with 20 bases in the middle. CDR1 is SGHDT and CDR2 is YYEEEE in the germline V gene.

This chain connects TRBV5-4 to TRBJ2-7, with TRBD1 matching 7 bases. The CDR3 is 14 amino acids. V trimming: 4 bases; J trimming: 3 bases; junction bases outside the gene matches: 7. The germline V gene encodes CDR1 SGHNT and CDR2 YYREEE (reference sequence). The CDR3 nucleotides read TGTGCCAGCAGCCGAGGACAGGTCGACTACGAGCAGTACTTC. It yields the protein CASSRGQVDYEQYF.

The DNA for the CDR3 is TGCAGCGTTGAAAGCGGGCTAACCACAGATACGCAGTATTTT. This gives the protein CSVESGLTTDTQYF. The J gene is TRBJ2-3, the V gene TRBV29-1; tentatively, D is TRBD2 (6 bases). From germline, CDR1 is SQVTM and CDR2 ANQGSEA. The CDR3 is made up of 14 amino acids. V was clipped by 2 bases and J by 2 bases, with 11 bases between them.

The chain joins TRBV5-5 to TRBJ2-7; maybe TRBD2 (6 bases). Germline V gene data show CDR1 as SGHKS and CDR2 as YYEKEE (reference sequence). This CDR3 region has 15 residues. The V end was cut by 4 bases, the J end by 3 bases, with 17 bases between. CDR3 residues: CASSPPGGAIYEQYF. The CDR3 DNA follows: TGTGCCAGCAGCCCCCCGGGCGGGGCGATCTACGAGCAGTACTTC.

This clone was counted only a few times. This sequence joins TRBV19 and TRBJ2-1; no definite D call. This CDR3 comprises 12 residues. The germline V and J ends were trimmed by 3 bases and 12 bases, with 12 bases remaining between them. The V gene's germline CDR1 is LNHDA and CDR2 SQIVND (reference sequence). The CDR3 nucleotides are TGTGCCAGTAGTATTCAGGCCGATGTGCAGTTCTTC. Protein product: CASSIQADVQFF.

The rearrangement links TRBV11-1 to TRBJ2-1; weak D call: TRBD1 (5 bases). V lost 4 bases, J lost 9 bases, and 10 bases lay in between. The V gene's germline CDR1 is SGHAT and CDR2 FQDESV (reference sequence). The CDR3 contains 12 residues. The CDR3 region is CASSSQGVEQFF. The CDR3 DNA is TGTGCCAGCAGCTCGCAGGGCGTTGAGCAGTTCTTC.

CDR3 region: CAISGLAGNEQFF. CDR3 sequence (DNA): TGTGCCATCAGTGGACTAGCGGGGAATGAGCAGTTCTTC. V usage is TRBV10-3 and J usage is TRBJ2-1; TRBD2 aligns across 11 bases. The germline CDR1 and CDR2 sequences are ENHRY and SYGVKD. V shed 4 bases and J 7 bases; nucleotides not matched to a gene: 0. CDR3 length equals 13 residues.

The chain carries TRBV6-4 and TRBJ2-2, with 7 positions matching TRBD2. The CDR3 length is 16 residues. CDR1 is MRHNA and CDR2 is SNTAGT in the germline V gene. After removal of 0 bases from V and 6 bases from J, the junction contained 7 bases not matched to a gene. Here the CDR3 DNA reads TGTGCCAGCAGTGACTCTGGGGGAGGGCCCGCCGGGGAGCTGTTTTTT. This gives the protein CASSDSGGGPAGELFF.

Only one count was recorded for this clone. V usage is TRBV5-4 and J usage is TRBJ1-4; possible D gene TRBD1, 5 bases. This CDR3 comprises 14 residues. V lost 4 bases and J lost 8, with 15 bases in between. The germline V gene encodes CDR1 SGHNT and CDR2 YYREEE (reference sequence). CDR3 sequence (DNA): TGTGCCAGCAGCCTCACAGGTACCCAGGAAAAACTGTTTTTT. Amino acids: CASSLTGTQEKLFF.